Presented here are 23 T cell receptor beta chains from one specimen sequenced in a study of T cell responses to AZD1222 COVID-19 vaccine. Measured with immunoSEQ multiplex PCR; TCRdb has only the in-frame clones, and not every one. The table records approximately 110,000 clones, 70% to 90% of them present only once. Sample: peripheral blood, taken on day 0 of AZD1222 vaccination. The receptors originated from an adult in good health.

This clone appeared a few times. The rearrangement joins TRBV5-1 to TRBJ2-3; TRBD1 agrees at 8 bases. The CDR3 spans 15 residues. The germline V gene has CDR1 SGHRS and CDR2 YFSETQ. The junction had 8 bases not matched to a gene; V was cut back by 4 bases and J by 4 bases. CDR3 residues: CASSIQGGVADTQYF. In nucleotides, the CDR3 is TGCGCCAGCAGCATACAGGGGGGAGTGGCAGATACGCAGTATTTT.

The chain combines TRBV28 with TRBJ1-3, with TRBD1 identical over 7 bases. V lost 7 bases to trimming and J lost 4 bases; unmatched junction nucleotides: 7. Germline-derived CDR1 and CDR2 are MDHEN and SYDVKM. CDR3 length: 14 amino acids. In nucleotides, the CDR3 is TGTGCCAGCAACTTCGGGACAGAGGGAAACACCATATATTTT. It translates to CASNFGTEGNTIYF.

CDR3: CAWSIHTQYF. The DNA for the CDR3 is TGTGCCTGGAGTATACATACGCAGTATTTT. The V call is TRBV30, the J call TRBJ2-3, with D hard to call. Germline loops: CDR1 GTSNPN, CDR2 SVGIG (reference sequence). The CDR3 sequence is 10 residues long. Deletions cut 2 bases from V and 7 bases from J, with 4 bases between.

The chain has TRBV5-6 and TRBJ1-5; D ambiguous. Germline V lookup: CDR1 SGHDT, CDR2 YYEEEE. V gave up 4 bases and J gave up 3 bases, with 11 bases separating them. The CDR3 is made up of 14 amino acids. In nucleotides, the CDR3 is TGTGCCAGCAGCCCGGGCCCAGTCAATCAGCCCCAGCATTTT. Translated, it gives CASSPGPVNQPQHF.

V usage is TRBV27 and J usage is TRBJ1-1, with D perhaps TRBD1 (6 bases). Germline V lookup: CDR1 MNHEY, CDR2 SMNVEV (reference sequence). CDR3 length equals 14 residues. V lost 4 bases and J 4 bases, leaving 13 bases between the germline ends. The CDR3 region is CASSSLDSSTEAFF. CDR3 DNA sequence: TGTGCCAGCAGTTCCTTGGACAGTTCCACTGAAGCTTTCTTT.

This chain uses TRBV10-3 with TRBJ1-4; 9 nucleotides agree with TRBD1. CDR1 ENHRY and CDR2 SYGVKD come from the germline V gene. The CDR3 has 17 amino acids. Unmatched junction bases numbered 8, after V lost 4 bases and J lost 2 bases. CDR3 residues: CAISGGDRESTNEKLFF. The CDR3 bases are TGTGCCATCAGTGGTGGGGACAGGGAGTCCACTAATGAAAAACTGTTTTTT.

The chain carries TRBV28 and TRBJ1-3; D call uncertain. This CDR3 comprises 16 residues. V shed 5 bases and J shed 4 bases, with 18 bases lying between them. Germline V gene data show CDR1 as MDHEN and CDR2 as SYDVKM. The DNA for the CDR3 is TGTGCCAGCAGTACCCCCTCCGGGGAGTCAGGAAACACCATATATTTT. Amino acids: CASSTPSGESGNTIYF.

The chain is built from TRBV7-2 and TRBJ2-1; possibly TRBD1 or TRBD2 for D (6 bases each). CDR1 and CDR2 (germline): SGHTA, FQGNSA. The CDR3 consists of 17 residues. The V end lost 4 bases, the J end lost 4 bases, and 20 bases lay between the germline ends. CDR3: CASSSSLGGQRYNEQFF. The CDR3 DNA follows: TGTGCCAGCAGCTCATCGCTTGGGGGGCAGAGGTACAATGAGCAGTTCTTC.

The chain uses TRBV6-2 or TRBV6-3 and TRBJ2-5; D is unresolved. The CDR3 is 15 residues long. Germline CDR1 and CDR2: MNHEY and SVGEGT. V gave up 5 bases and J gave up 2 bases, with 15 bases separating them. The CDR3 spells CASSRYGDLQETQYF. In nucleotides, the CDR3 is TGTGCCAGCAGTCGATACGGAGATCTACAAGAGACCCAGTACTTC.

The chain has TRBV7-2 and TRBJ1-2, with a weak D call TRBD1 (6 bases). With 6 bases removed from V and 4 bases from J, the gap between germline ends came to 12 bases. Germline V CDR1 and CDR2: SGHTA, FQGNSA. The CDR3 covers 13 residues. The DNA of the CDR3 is TGTGCCAGCAGTCTACAGGGACTCTATGGCTACACCTTC. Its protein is CASSLQGLYGYTF.

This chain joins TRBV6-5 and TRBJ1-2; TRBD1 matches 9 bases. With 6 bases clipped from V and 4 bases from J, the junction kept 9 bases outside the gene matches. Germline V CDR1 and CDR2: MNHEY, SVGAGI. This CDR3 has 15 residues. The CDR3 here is CASRPPSGQGYGYTF. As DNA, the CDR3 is TGTGCCAGCAGACCTCCTTCGGGACAGGGCTATGGCTACACCTTC.

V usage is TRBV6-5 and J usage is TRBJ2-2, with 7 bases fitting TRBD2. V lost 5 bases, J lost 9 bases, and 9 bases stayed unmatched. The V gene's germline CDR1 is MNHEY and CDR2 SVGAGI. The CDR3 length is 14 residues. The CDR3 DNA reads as TGTGCCAGCAGTCCAGCTAGCGGTGGCTGGGAGCTGTTTTTT. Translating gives CASSPASGGWELFF.

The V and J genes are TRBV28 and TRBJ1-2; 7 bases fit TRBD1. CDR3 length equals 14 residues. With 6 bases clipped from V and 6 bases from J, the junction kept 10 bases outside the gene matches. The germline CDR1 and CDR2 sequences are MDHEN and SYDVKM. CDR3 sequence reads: CASSLWTGGNGYTF. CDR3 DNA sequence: TGTGCCAGCAGCCTTTGGACAGGAGGGAATGGCTACACCTTC.

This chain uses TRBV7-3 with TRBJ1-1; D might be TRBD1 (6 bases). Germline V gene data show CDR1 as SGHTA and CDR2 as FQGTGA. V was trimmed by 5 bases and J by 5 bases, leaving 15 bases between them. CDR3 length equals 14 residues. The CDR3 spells CASSAKDRFTEAFF. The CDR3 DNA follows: TGTGCCAGCAGCGCAAAAGACAGGTTTACTGAAGCTTTCTTT.

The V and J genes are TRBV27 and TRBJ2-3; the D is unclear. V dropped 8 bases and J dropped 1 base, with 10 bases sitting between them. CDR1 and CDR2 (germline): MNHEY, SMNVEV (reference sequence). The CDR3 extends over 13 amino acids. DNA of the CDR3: TGTGCCAGCGGGTGGATGGGCACAGATACGCAGTATTTT. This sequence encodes CASGWMGTDTQYF.

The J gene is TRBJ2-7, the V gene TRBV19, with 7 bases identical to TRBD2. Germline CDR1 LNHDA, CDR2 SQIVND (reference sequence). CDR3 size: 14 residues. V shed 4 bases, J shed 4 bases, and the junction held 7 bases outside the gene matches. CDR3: CASSRRISGYEQYF. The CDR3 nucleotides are TGTGCCAGTAGTAGGCGCATTAGCGGGTACGAGCAGTACTTC.

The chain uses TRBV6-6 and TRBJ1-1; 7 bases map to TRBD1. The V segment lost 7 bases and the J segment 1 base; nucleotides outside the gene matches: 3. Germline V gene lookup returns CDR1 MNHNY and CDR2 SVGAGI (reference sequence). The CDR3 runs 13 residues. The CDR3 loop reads CASNRQGNTEAFF. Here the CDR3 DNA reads TGTGCCAGCAATCGACAGGGGAACACTGAAGCTTTCTTT.

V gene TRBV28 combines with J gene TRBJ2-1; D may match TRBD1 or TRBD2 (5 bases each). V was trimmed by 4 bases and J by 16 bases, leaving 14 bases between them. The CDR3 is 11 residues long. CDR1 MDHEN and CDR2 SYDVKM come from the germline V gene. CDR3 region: CASSSDTGKFF. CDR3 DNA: TGTGCCAGCAGTTCGGACACGGGAAAATTCTTC.

CDR3 protein: CASRREPGLAGEDTQYF. CDR3 in DNA: TGTGCCAGCAGGAGAGAACCGGGACTAGCGGGGGAGGATACGCAGTATTTT. V and J are TRBV5-6 and TRBJ2-3, with 14 bases fitting TRBD2. Germline trimming cut 5 bases from V and 6 bases from J; bases unmatched to any gene: 11. Germline values: CDR1 SGHDT, CDR2 YYEEEE. The CDR3 has 17 residues.

The CDR3 nucleotides read TGCGCCAGTTCAACCCTAGAGAACACTGAAGCTTTCTTT. This translates into CASSTLENTEAFF. The chain uses TRBV5-1 and TRBJ1-1, with D unresolved. V lost 8 bases to trimming and J lost 1 base, with 12 bases between them. Germline lookup yields CDR1 SGHRS and CDR2 YFSETQ. This CDR3 has 13 amino acids.

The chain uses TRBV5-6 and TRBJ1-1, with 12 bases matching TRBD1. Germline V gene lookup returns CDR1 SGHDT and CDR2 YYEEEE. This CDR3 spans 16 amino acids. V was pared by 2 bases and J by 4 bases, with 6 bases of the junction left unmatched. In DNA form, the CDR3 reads TGTGCCAGCAGCTTATGGGACAGGGGGCGCGGCACTGAAGCTTTCTTT. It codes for CASSLWDRGRGTEAFF.

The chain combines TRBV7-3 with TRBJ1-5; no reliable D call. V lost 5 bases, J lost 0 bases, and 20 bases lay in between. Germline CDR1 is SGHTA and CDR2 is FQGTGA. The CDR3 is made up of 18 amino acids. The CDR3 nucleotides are TGTGCCAGCAGCCCTACGGGCGGCGGCAATAATAGCAATCAGCCCCAGCATTTT. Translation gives CASSPTGGGNNSNQPQHF. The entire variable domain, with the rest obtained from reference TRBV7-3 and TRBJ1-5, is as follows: GAGVSQTPSNKVTEKGKYVELRCDPISGHTALYWYRQSLGQGPEFLIYFQGTGAADDSGLPNDRFFAVRPEGSVSTLKIQRTERGDSAVYLCASSPTGGGNNSNQPQHFGDGTRLSIL.

The CDR3 DNA follows: TGTGCCAGCAGCTTGTCAGGGGCTGGCGGGACCCAGTACTTC. Translated: CASSLSGAGGTQYF. This chain joins TRBV5-4 and TRBJ2-5, with a weak D call TRBD1 (6 bases). Trimming removed 1 base at V and 7 bases at J, with 14 bases between. Germline V gives CDR1 SGHNT, CDR2 YYREEE (reference sequence). CDR3 length equals 14 residues.